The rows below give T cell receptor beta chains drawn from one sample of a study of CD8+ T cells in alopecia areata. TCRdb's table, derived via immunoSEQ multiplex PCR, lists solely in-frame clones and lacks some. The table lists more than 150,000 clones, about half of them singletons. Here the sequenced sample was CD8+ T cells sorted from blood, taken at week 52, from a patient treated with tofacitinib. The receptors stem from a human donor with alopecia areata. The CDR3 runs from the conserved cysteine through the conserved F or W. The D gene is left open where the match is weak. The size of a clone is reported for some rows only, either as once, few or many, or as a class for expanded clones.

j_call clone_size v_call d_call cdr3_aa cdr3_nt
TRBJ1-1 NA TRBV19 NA CASDGFTEAFF TGTGCCAGTGATGGGTTCACTGAAGCTTTCTTT
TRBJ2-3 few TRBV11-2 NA CASSPPTGTATDTQYF TGTGCCAGCAGCCCCCCGACCGGGACCGCAACAGATACGCAGTATTTT
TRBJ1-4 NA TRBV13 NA CASKGIDDEKLFF TGTGCCAGCAAGGGGATAGATGATGAAAAACTGTTTTTT
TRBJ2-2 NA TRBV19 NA CASKASEHTGELFF TGTGCCAGTAAGGCATCCGAACACACCGGGGAGCTGTTTTTT
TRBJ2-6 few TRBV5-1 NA CASSLARASRSGANVLTF TGCGCCAGCAGCTTGGCCAGGGCATCCCGCTCTGGGGCCAACGTCCTGACTTTC
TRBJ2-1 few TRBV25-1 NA CASSVRSSYNEQFF TGTGCCAGCAGTGTTAGGAGCTCCTACAATGAGCAGTTCTTC
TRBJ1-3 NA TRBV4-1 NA CASSQVVSSGNTIYF TGCGCCAGCAGCCAAGTGGTCAGCTCTGGAAACACCATATATTTT
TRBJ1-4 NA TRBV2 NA CASSELHEKLFF TGTGCCAGCAGTGAATTGCACGAAAAACTGTTTTTT
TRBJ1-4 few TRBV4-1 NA CASSQDSLEEKLFF TGCGCCAGCAGCCAAGATTCCCTGGAAGAAAAACTGTTTTTT
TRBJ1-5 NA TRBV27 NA CASSLRDNNQPQHF TGTGCCAGCAGTCTCCGGGACAACAATCAGCCCCAGCATTTT
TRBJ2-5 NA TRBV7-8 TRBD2 CASSFRLAGNQETQYF TGTGCCAGCAGCTTCCGTCTAGCGGGAAACCAAGAGACCCAGTACTTC
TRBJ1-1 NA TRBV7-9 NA CASSPNRDPAGTEAFF TGTGCCAGCAGCCCTAACCGGGACCCTGCGGGCACTGAAGCTTTCTTT
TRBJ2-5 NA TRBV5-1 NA CASSPLTAEGSPQYF TGCGCCAGCAGCCCTCTGACGGCCGAGGGGAGTCCCCAGTACTTC
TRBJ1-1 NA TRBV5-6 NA CASSLLYPNTEAFF TGTGCCAGCAGCTTGCTGTATCCGAACACTGAAGCTTTCTTT
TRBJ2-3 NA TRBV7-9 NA CASSLNLDTQYF TGTGCCAGCAGCTTAAATTTAGATACGCAGTATTTT
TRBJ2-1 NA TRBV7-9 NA CASSLQEMNEQFF TGTGCCAGCAGCTTACAAGAAATGAATGAGCAGTTCTTC
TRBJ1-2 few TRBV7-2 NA CASSLGVESGGYTF TGTGCCAGCAGCTTAGGGGTAGAGTCGGGAGGCTACACCTTC
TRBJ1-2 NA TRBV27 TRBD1 CASSSGGGGDGYTF TGTGCCAGCAGTTCAGGCGGAGGGGGCGATGGCTACACCTTC